These 27 T cell receptor beta chains were all obtained from the same sample, sequenced in a study of blood T cell repertoires in COVID-19. Some clones are missing from TCRdb's copy, which holds only in-frame ones; the method was immunoSEQ multiplex PCR. This sample has roughly 83,000 clones, with roughly 88% found just once. What was sequenced was peripheral blood. The source of these receptors is a man aged 50 or older with active COVID-19.

The chain recombines TRBV6-5 with TRBJ2-4; D is perhaps TRBD1 (6 bases). The V end lost 6 bases, the J end lost 6 bases, and 18 bases lay between the germline ends. The germline gives CDR1 MNHEY, CDR2 SVGAGI. This CDR3 comprises 15 residues. The CDR3 DNA is TGTGCCAGCAGACCTCGGGGTCAGGGGCTAAACATTCAGTACTTC. It codes for CASRPRGQGLNIQYF.

V gene TRBV28 combines with J gene TRBJ1-6; 7 bases are a match to TRBD1. V was pared by 8 bases and J by 5 bases, with 9 bases of the junction left unmatched. CDR3 length equals 15 residues. Germline CDR1 MDHEN, CDR2 SYDVKM. The CDR3 sequence: CASHKGAKDNSPLHF. In DNA form, the CDR3 reads TGTGCCAGCCATAAGGGGGCGAAGGATAATTCACCCCTCCACTTT.

This chain joins TRBV19 and TRBJ2-1; 10 bases are shared with TRBD1. Germline assignment: CDR1 LNHDA and CDR2 SQIVND (reference sequence). Trimming took 5 bases from V and 2 from J; bases not matched to a gene: 6. The length of the CDR3 is 16 residues. CDR3 protein: CASSPRDRGTYNEQFF. CDR3 nucleotides: TGTGCCAGTAGTCCCCGGGACAGGGGAACCTACAATGAGCAGTTCTTC.

This clone was observed a handful of times. V is TRBV5-1 and J is TRBJ1-1, with D perhaps TRBD1 (5 bases). Germline CDR1 is SGHRS and CDR2 is YFSETQ. CDR3 length: 15 amino acids. V lost 7 bases, J lost 1 base, and 17 bases lay in between. The CDR3 DNA reads TGCGCCAGCGGCCCGACAGAAATAGGGAACACTGAAGCTTTCTTT. Translated, it gives CASGPTEIGNTEAFF. The whole variable domain, filled in from reference TRBV5-1 and TRBJ1-1, reads KAGVTQTPRYLIKTRGQQVTLSCSPISGHRSVSWYQQTPGQGLQFLFEYFSETQRNKGNFPGRFSGRQFSNSRSEMNVSTLELGDSALYLCASGPTEIGNTEAFFGQGTRLTVV.

The rearrangement links TRBV2 to TRBJ1-1; the match to TRBD1 covers 10 bases. The CDR3 contains 14 residues. J lost 10 bases, V lost 8 bases, and 13 bases had no gene match. CDR1 SNHLY and CDR2 FYNNEI come from the germline V gene. This CDR3 is CASGDGTGDIAAFF. In DNA form, the CDR3 reads TGTGCCAGCGGGGATGGGACAGGGGATATCGCAGCTTTCTTT.

CDR3 in amino acids: CASSVAPGSGYEQYF. DNA of the CDR3: TGTGCCAGCAGCGTAGCCCCCGGATCGGGCTACGAGCAGTACTTC. The genes are TRBV9 and TRBJ2-7; no firm D call. Germline loops: CDR1 SGDLS, CDR2 YYNGEE. This CDR3 region has 15 residues. V was pared by 0 bases and J by 3 bases, with 13 bases between.

As to this clone: This same CDR3 is encoded by further DNA sequences in the sample. CDR3 DNA: TGTGCCAGCAGTTACTCCCGGACAGGGGGCAACTATGGCTACACCTTC. Its translation: CASSYSRTGGNYGYTF. The chain carries TRBV6-5 and TRBJ1-2, with 11 bases fitting TRBD1. V lost 0 bases to trimming and J lost 2 bases; unmatched junction nucleotides: 2. CDR3 size: 16 residues. Looked up from germline, CDR1 is MNHEY and CDR2 is SVGAGI.

The chain is built from TRBV7-9 and TRBJ1-2; TRBD1 is a possible D gene (5 bases). Germline CDR1 and CDR2: SEHNR and FQNEAQ (reference sequence). The V gene lost 4 bases and the J gene lost 7 bases, with 19 bases spanning the gap. CDR3 length: 15 residues. The CDR3 region is CASSSQGVNQFGYTF. CDR3 sequence (DNA): TGTGCCAGCAGCTCCCAAGGGGTTAATCAGTTTGGCTACACCTTC.

The CDR3 DNA reads as TGTGCCACCCGAGGCCTCCAAGAGACCCAGTACTTC. Translated: CATRGLQETQYF. The chain couples TRBV6-5 to TRBJ2-5; D gene ambiguous. CDR3 length: 12 residues. Germline CDR1 and CDR2: MNHEY and SVGAGI. Trimming took 10 bases from V and 1 from J, leaving 10 bases between them.

The CDR3 DNA sequence: TGTGCCAGCAGCTTGGGGGGACAGGGTTACGAGCAGTACTTC. This encodes CASSLGGQGYEQYF. The chain recombines TRBV5-4 with TRBJ2-7, with 9 bases identical to TRBD1. This CDR3 is 14 amino acids long. The junction had 2 bases not matched to a gene; V was cut back by 0 bases and J by 4 bases. Germline CDR1 reads SGHNT; CDR2 reads YYREEE (reference sequence).

The CDR3 is CASSGDRGRGQPQHF. In DNA, the CDR3 is TGTGCCAGCAGCGGAGACAGGGGGAGAGGCCAGCCCCAGCATTTT. The V gene is TRBV7-8, the J gene TRBJ1-5, with 9 bases that match TRBD1. CDR1 and CDR2 from the germline V gene are SGHVS and FQNEAQ. This CDR3 is 15 amino acids long. J lost 7 bases, V lost 5 bases, and 9 bases had no gene match.

The rearrangement uses TRBV5-1 and TRBJ2-7; weak D call: TRBD1 (5 bases). CDR3 length: 14 residues. With 4 bases removed from V and 0 bases from J, the gap between germline ends came to 11 bases. Germline assignment: CDR1 SGHRS and CDR2 YFSETQ. CDR3 loop: CASSPDSASYEQYF. CDR3 DNA sequence: TGCGCCAGCAGCCCCGACAGTGCCTCCTACGAGCAGTACTTC.

V gene TRBV5-1 combines with J gene TRBJ1-1, with a weak D call TRBD1 (6 bases). The V gene lost 4 bases and the J gene lost 1 base, with 14 bases spanning the gap. This CDR3 has 15 amino acids. Per germline, CDR1 SGHRS and CDR2 YFSETQ. CDR3 sequence reads: CASSPFPGQNTEAFF. DNA for the CDR3: TGCGCCAGCAGCCCCTTCCCGGGACAGAACACTGAAGCTTTCTTT.

This clone occurred a few times. This rearrangement joins TRBV5-6 to TRBJ2-1, with 11 positions matching TRBD2. Germline-derived CDR1 and CDR2 are SGHDT and YYEEEE. The length of the CDR3 is 19 residues. Unmatched junction bases numbered 13, after V lost 4 bases and J lost 1 base. CDR3: CASSLRIIAGGGSYNEQFF. The CDR3 DNA follows: TGTGCCAGCAGCCTGAGAATCATAGCGGGAGGGGGGTCCTACAATGAGCAGTTCTTC.

The chain joins TRBV7-2 to TRBJ1-6, with D perhaps TRBD1 (6 bases). The CDR3 has 16 residues. The germline V gene encodes CDR1 SGHTA and CDR2 FQGNSA. The ends were cut back, 5 bases at V and 3 bases at J, with 14 bases in the middle. Written as DNA, the CDR3 is TGTGCCAGCAGCGTCCAAGGGGGGGTCTATAATTCACCCCTCCACTTT. Translation gives CASSVQGGVYNSPLHF.

The chain couples TRBV7-2 to TRBJ1-5; D is perhaps TRBD1 (6 bases). The germline V gene has CDR1 SGHTA and CDR2 FQGNSA. V lost 5 bases and J lost 5, with 13 bases in between. The CDR3 is made up of 14 amino acids. CDR3 bases: TGTGCCAGCAGCATTTACAGGGATTATCAGCCCCAGCATTTT. It is translated as CASSIYRDYQPQHF.

The rearrangement joins TRBV6-5 to TRBJ1-5; maybe TRBD1 (6 bases). CDR3 length: 15 amino acids. Trimming removed 6 bases at V and 7 bases at J, with 19 bases between. Germline lookup yields CDR1 MNHEY and CDR2 SVGAGI. The CDR3 bases are TGTGCCAGCAGCCACTACAGGGAAGTCGGCCAGCCCCAGCATTTT. Translated, it gives CASSHYREVGQPQHF.

V is TRBV29-1 and J is TRBJ2-7, with 12 bases fitting TRBD1. CDR3 length: 13 amino acids. The V gene's germline CDR1 is SQVTM and CDR2 ANQGSEA. V was pared by 6 bases and J by 2 bases, with 2 bases of the junction left unmatched. The CDR3 spells CSVGTGGPYEQYF. DNA for the CDR3: TGCAGCGTCGGGACAGGGGGCCCCTACGAGCAGTACTTC.

V gene TRBV19 combines with J gene TRBJ2-7, with D possibly TRBD1 on 6 matching bases. Trimming cost V 5 bases and J 4 bases, with 15 bases left between them. The CDR3 is made up of 14 amino acids. Germline values: CDR1 LNHDA, CDR2 SQIVND (reference sequence). CDR3 nucleotides: TGTGCCAGTAGTTTCCAGGGACATCTATACGAGCAGTACTTC. Residues: CASSFQGHLYEQYF.

The gene calls are TRBV7-2 and TRBJ2-5, with D perhaps matching TRBD2 (6 bases). The CDR3 spans 17 residues. The germline V and J ends were trimmed by 5 bases and 2 bases, with 21 bases remaining between them. Germline CDR1 and CDR2: SGHTA and FQGNSA. The CDR3 loop reads CASSPPIIAEKQETQYF. The CDR3 DNA reads as TGTGCCAGCAGCCCCCCAATAATAGCGGAAAAGCAAGAGACCCAGTACTTC.

This chain's CDR3 is CASSYSKSGYGTEAFF. DNA of the CDR3: TGTGCCAGCAGTTACTCGAAGTCAGGGTACGGCACTGAAGCTTTCTTT. The chain joins TRBV6-2 or TRBV6-3 to TRBJ1-1; D may be TRBD1 (5 bases). Per the germline V gene, CDR1 is MNHEY and CDR2 is SVGEGT. Trimming took 0 bases from V and 4 from J, leaving 15 bases between them. The CDR3 runs to 16 residues.

In DNA form, the CDR3 reads TGTGCCATCAGCCGAAGTTCCCCGGGACAGGGGGCTGAAGCTTTCTTT. Its protein product is CAISRSSPGQGAEAFF. The V call is TRBV10-3, the J call TRBJ1-1; TRBD1 agrees at 11 bases. Unmatched junction bases numbered 12, after V lost 6 bases and J lost 6 bases. CDR3 length equals 16 residues. Germline CDR1 and CDR2: ENHRY and SYGVKD.

This clone appeared a few times. The chain carries TRBV6-5 and TRBJ1-4; the D is unclear. The germline CDR1 and CDR2 sequences are MNHEY and SVGAGI. V was shortened by 8 bases and J by 1 base, with 8 bases between the two germline ends. The length of the CDR3 is 13 residues. This CDR3 reads CASHSQTNEKLFF. In DNA form, the CDR3 reads TGTGCCAGCCACAGTCAAACTAATGAAAAACTGTTTTTT.

The chain is built from TRBV14 and TRBJ2-7; tentatively, D is TRBD2 (5 bases). This CDR3 contains 15 residues. Trimming stripped 2 bases from V and 7 bases from J, with 18 bases between. Germline CDR1 is SGHDN and CDR2 is FVKESK. CDR3 sequence: CASSQRGDGNGEQYF. CDR3 DNA: TGTGCCAGCAGCCAACGGGGAGACGGGAATGGGGAGCAGTACTTC.

The rearrangement uses TRBV9 and TRBJ2-2, with D perhaps matching TRBD2 (6 bases). CDR3 length: 15 amino acids. V shed 3 bases and J shed 1 base, with 10 bases lying between them. Germline CDR1 SGDLS, CDR2 YYNGEE. CDR3 sequence reads: CASSGGTENTGELFF. The CDR3, as DNA: TGTGCCAGCAGCGGAGGGACTGAGAACACCGGGGAGCTGTTTTTT. Looking up the rest from reference TRBV9 and TRBJ2-2 gives the full variable domain: DSGVTQTPKHLITATGQRVTLRCSPRSGDLSVYWYQQSLDQGLQFLIQYYNGEERAKGNILERFSAQQFPDLHSELNLSSLELGDSALYFCASSGGTENTGELFFGEGSRLTVL.

This chain uses TRBV7-2 with TRBJ1-1; TRBD1 matches at 7 bases. J was trimmed by 10 bases and V by 5 bases; bases with no gene match: 10. CDR3 length: 13 amino acids. Germline CDR1 reads SGHTA; CDR2 reads FQGNSA. This chain's CDR3 is CASSLGTARTAFF. The CDR3 region has the DNA TGTGCCAGCAGCCTGGGGACAGCCAGAACAGCTTTCTTT.

The CDR3: CASSHRQGALSIQIYEQYF. In DNA form, the CDR3 reads TGTGCCAGCAGCCACAGACAGGGGGCACTATCGATCCAAATCTACGAGCAGTACTTC. This chain links TRBV14 with TRBJ2-7; 10 bases line up with TRBD1. Germline lookup yields CDR1 SGHDN and CDR2 FVKESK. The CDR3 has 19 residues. V was pared by 3 bases and J by 3 bases, with 17 bases of the junction left unmatched.